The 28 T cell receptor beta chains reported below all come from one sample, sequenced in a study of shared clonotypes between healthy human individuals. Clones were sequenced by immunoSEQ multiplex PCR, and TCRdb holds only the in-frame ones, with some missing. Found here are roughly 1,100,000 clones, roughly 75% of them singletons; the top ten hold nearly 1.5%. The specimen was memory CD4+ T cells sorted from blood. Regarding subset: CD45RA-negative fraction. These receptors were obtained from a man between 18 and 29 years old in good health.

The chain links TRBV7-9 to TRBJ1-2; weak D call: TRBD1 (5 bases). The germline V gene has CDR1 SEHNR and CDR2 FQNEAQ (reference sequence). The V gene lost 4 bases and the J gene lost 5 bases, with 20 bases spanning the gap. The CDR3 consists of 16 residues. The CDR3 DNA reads TGTGCCAGCAGCTCCGACGGGGCCAGCCAACGATATGGCTACACCTTC. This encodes CASSSDGASQRYGYTF.

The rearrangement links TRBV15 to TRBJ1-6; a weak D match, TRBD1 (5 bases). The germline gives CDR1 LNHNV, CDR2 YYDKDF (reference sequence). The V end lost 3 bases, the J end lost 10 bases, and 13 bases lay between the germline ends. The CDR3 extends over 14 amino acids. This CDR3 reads CATSRIGAQSPLHF. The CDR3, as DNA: TGTGCCACCAGCAGGATAGGGGCCCAATCACCCCTCCACTTT.

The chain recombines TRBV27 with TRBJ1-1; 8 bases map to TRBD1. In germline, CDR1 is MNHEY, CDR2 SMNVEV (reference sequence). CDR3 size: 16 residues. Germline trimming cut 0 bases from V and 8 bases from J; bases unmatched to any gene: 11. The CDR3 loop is CASSLSRPAGGKEAFF. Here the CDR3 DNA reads TGTGCCAGCAGTTTATCCCGCCCGGCAGGGGGCAAAGAAGCTTTCTTT.

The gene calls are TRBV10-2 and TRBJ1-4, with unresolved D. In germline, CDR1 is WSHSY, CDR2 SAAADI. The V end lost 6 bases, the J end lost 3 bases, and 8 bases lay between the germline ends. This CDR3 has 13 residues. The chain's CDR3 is CASRVGPNEKLFF. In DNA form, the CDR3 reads TGCGCCAGCAGGGTCGGCCCTAATGAAAAACTGTTTTTT.

The CDR3: CASSPPGTYFAEAFF. Here the CDR3 DNA reads TGTGCCAGCTCACCTCCCGGGACATATTTCGCTGAAGCTTTCTTT. The chain has TRBV18 and TRBJ1-1; possibly TRBD1 for D (6 bases). The CDR3 runs to 15 residues. Germline lookup yields CDR1 KGHSH and CDR2 LQKENI. Trimming shortened V by 3 bases and J by 6 bases, and 17 bases separated the two germline ends.

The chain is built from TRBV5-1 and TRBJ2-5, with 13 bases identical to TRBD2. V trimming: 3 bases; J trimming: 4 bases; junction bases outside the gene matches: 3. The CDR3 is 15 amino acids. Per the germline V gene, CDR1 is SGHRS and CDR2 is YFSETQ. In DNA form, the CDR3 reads TGCGCCAGCAGCTCGACTAGCGGGAGGAGAGAGACCCAGTACTTC. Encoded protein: CASSSTSGRRETQYF.

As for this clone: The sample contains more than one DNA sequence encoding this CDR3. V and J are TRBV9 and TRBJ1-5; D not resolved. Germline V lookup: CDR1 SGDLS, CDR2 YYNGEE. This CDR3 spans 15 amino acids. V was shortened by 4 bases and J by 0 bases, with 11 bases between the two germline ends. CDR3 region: CASSPGGTSNQPQHF. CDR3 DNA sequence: TGTGCCAGCAGCCCCGGTGGTACTAGCAATCAGCCCCAGCATTTT.

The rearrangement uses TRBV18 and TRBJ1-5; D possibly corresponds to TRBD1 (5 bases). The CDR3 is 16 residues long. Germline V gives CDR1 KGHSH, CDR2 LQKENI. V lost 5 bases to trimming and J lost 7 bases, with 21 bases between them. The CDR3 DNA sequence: TGTGCCAGCTCAGCAAGCTACACGGGGGAAGGGCAGCCCCAGCATTTT. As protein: CASSASYTGEGQPQHF.

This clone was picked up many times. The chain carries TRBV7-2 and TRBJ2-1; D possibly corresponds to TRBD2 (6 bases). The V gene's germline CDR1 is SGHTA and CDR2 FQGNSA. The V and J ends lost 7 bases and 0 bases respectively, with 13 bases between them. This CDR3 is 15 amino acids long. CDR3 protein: CASIPASASYNEQFF. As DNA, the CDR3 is TGTGCCAGCATCCCCGCTAGCGCCTCCTACAATGAGCAGTTCTTC.

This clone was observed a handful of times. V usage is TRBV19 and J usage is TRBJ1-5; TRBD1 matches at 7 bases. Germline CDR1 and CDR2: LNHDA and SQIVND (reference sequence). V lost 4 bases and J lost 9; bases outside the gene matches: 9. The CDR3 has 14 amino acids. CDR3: CASSTLTGPGPQHF. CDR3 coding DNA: TGTGCCAGTAGTACGCTGACAGGGCCAGGGCCCCAGCATTTT.

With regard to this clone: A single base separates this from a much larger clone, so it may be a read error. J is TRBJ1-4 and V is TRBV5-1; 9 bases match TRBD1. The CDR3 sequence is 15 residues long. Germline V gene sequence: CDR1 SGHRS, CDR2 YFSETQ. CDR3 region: CASSLEGQGNEKPFF. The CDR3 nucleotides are TGCGCCAGCAGCTTGGAGGGACAGGGTAATGAAAAACCGTTTTTT.

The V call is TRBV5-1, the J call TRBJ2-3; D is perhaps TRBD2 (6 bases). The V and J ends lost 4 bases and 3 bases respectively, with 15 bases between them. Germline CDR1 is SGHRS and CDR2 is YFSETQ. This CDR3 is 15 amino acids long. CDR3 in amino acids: CASSPDGGETDTQYF. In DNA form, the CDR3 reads TGCGCCAGCAGCCCGGACGGGGGAGAGACAGATACGCAGTATTTT.

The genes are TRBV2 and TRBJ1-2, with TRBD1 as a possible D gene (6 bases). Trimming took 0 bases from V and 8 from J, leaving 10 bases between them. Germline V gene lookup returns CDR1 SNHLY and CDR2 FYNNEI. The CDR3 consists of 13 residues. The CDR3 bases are TGTGCCAGCAGTGAAGCGCCAGGGGACGGCTACACCTTC. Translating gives CASSEAPGDGYTF. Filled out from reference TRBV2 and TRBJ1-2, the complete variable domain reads EPEVTQTPSHQVTQMGQEVILRCVPISNHLYFYWYRQILGQKVEFLVSFYNNEISEKSEIFDDQFSVERPDGSNFTLKIRSTKLEDSAMYFCASSEAPGDGYTFGSGTRLTVV.

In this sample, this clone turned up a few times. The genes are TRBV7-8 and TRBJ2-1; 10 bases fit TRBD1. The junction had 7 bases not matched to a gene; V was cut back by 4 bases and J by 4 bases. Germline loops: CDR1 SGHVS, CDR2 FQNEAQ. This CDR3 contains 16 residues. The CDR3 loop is CASSSRTGGFYNEQFF. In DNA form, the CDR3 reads TGTGCCAGCAGCTCCAGGACAGGGGGATTTTACAATGAGCAGTTCTTC.

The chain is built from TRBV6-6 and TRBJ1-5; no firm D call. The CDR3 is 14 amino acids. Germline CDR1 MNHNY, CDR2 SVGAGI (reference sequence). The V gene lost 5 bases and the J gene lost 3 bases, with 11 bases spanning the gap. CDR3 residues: CASSPLGYNQPQHF. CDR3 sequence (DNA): TGTGCCAGCAGTCCTCTGGGGTACAATCAGCCCCAGCATTTT.

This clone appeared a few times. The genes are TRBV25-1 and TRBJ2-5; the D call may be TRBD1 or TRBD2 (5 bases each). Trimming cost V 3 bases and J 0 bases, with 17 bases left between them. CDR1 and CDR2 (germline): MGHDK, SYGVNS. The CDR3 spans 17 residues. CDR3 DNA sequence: TGTGCCAGCAGTGATATAAGACCGGGACCGTACCAAGAGACCCAGTACTTC. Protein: CASSDIRPGPYQETQYF. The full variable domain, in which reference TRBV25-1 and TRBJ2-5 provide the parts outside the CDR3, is EADIYQTPRYLVIGTGKKITLECSQTMGHDKMYWYQQDPGMELHLIHYSYGVNSTEKGDLSSESTVSRIRTEHFPLTLESARPSHTSQYLCASSDIRPGPYQETQYFGPGTRLLVL.

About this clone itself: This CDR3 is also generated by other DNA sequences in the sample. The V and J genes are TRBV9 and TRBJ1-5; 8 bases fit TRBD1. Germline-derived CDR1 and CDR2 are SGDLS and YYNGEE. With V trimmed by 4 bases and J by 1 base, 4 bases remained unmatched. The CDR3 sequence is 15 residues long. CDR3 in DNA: TGTGCCAGCAGCCCAGGGGGCACGAGCAATCAGCCCCAGCATTTT. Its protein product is CASSPGGTSNQPQHF.

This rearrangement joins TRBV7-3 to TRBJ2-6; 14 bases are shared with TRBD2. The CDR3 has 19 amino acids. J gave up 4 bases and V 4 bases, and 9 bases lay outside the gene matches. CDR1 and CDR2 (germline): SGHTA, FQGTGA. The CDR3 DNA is TGTGCCAGCAGCTCCGCCCGACTAGCGGGGGGGACCGGGGCCAACGTCCTGACTTTC. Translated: CASSSARLAGGTGANVLTF.

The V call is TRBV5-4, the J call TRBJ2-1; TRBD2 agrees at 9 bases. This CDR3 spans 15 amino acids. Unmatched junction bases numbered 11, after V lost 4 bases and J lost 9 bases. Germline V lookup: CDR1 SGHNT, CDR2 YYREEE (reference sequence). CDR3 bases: TGTGCCAGCAGCCCGACTAGCGGTAGGAATAGTGAGCAGTTCTTC. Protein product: CASSPTSGRNSEQFF.

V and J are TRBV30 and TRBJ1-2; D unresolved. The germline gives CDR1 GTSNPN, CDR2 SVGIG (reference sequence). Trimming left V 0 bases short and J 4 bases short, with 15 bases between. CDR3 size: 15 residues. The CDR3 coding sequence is TGTGCCTGGAGTGTTTCTAACACCTCTCCCTATGGCTACACCTTC. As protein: CAWSVSNTSPYGYTF.

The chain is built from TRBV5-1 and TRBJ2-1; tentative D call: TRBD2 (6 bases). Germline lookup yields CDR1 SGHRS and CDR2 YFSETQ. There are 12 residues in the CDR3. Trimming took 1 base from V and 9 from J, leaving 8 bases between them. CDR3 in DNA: TGCGCCAGCAGCTTGAGGAGGGGTGAGCAGTTCTTC. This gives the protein CASSLRRGEQFF.

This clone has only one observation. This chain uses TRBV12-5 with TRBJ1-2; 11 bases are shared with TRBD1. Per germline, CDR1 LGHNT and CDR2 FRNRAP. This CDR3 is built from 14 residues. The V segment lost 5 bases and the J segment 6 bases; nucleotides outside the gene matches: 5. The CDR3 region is CASGTRTGGHGYTF. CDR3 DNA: TGTGCTAGTGGTACCCGGACAGGGGGCCATGGCTACACCTTC.

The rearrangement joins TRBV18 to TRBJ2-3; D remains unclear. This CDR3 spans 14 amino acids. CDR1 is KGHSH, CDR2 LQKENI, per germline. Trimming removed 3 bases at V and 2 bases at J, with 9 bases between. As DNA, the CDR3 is TGTGCCAGCTCACCGTCTCAGTTCACAGATACGCAGTATTTT. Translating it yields CASSPSQFTDTQYF.

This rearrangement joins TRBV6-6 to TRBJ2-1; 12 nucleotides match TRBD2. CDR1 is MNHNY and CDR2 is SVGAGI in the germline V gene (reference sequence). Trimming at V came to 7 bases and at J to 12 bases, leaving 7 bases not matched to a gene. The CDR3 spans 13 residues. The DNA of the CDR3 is TGTGCCAGCATCGGTCTAGCGGGAGGGACGCAGTTCTTC. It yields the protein CASIGLAGGTQFF.

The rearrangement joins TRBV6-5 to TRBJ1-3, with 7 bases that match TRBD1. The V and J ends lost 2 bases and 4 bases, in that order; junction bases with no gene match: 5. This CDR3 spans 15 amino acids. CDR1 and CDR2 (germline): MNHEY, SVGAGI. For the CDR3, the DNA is TGTGCCAGCAGTTACGGATCAGGGGGAGGAAACACCATATATTTT. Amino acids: CASSYGSGGGNTIYF.

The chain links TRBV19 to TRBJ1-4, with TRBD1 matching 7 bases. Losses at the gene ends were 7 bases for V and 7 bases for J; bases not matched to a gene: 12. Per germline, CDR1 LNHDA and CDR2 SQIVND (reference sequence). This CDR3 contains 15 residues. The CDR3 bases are TGTGCCAGTACCATCAGGGGGGCCGCGGGTGAAAAACTGTTTTTT. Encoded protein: CASTIRGAAGEKLFF.

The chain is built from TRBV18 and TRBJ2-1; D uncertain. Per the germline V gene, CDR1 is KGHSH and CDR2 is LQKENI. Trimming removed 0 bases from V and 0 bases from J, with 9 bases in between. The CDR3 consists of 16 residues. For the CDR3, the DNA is TGTGCCAGCTCACCACCGGGAATCAGCTCCTACAATGAGCAGTTCTTC. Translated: CASSPPGISSYNEQFF.

CDR3 in DNA: TGTGCCAGCAGTCCAACCAACCCCGGGGTGAACACTGAAGCTTTCTTT. Translation gives CASSPTNPGVNTEAFF. V gene TRBV28 combines with J gene TRBJ1-1; no clear D gene. V lost 5 bases and J lost 0, with 16 bases in between. Germline CDR1 MDHEN, CDR2 SYDVKM. This CDR3 contains 16 residues. Filled out from reference TRBV28 and TRBJ1-1, the complete variable domain reads DVKVTQSSRYLVKRTGEKVFLECVQDMDHENMFWYRQDPGLGLRLIYFSYDVKMKEKGDIPEGYSVSREKKERFSLILESASTNQTSMYLCASSPTNPGVNTEAFFGQGTRLTVV.